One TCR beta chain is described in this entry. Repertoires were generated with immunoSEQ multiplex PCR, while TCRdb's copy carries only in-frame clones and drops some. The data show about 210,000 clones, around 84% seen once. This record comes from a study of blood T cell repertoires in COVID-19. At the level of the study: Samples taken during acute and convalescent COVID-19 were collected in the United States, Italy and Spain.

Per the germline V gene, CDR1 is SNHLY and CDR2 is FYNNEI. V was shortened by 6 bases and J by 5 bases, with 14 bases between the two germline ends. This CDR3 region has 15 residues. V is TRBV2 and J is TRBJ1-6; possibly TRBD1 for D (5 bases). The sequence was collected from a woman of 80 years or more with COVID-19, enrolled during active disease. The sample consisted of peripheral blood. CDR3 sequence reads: CASRETTANNSPLHF. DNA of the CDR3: TGTGCCAGCAGAGAGACGACAGCCAATAATTCACCCCTCCACTTT. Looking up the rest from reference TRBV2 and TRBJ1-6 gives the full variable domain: EPEVTQTPSHQVTQMGQEVILRCVPISNHLYFYWYRQILGQKVEFLVSFYNNEISEKSEIFDDQFSVERPDGSNFTLKIRSTKLEDSAMYFCASRETTANNSPLHFGNGTRLTVT.